Listed below are T cell receptor beta chains from one sample, sequenced in a study of OX40 agonist ivuxolimab in advanced cancers. The method was immunoSEQ multiplex PCR; TCRdb's version includes in-frame clones alone and lacks a portion of them. This sample has some 90,000 clones, with 91% found just once. Sequenced here: CD4+ or CD8+ T cells sorted from blood, sampled in a trial of the OX40 agonist ivuxolimab. The source of these receptors is an adult with an advanced solid tumor such as melanoma, head and neck, liver or kidney cancer. Both conserved end residues are part of each CDR3. D genes are given only for firm matches. The size entry is marked missing in some rows and otherwise reads once, few, many or a size class.

d_gene: .
j_gene: TRBJ1-2
abundance: .
v_gene: TRBV5-6
CDR3aa: CASSLNGGAEYRYGYTF
CDR3nt: TGTGCCAGCAGCTTGAACGGAGGGGCAGAGTATCGTTATGGCTACACCTTC

d_gene: TRBD2
j_gene: TRBJ2-3
abundance: once
v_gene: TRBV5-1
CDR3aa: CASSLPPWRESTDTQYF
CDR3nt: TGCGCCAGCAGCTTGCCGCCGTGGCGGGAGTCCACAGATACGCAGTATTTT

d_gene: .
j_gene: TRBJ2-6
abundance: once
v_gene: TRBV19
CDR3aa: CASSKPGPRAGANVLTF
CDR3nt: TGTGCCAGTAGCAAACCGGGACCTAGGGCCGGGGCCAACGTCCTGACTTTC

d_gene: TRBD2
j_gene: TRBJ2-3
abundance: .
v_gene: TRBV11-2
CDR3aa: CASSLYREGLADTQYF
CDR3nt: TGTGCCAGCAGCTTATACCGGGAGGGGTTAGCAGATACGCAGTATTTT

d_gene: TRBD1
j_gene: TRBJ1-5
abundance: .
v_gene: TRBV28
CDR3aa: CASTLQGAWQPQHF
CDR3nt: TGTGCCAGCACTTTACAGGGGGCGTGGCAGCCCCAGCATTTT

d_gene: TRBD2
j_gene: TRBJ2-3
abundance: .
v_gene: TRBV29-1
CDR3aa: CSVGTSGVSTDTQYF
CDR3nt: TGCAGCGTTGGGACTAGCGGAGTGAGCACAGATACGCAGTATTTT

d_gene: .
j_gene: TRBJ2-2
abundance: .
v_gene: TRBV2
CDR3aa: CASSGGGRSTGELFF
CDR3nt: TGTGCCAGCAGCGGGGGCGGGAGAAGTACCGGGGAGCTGTTTTTT

d_gene: TRBD1
j_gene: TRBJ2-1
abundance: .
v_gene: TRBV5-5
CDR3aa: CASSLGQGAYNEQFF
CDR3nt: TGTGCCAGCAGCTTGGGACAGGGGGCGTACAATGAGCAGTTCTTC

d_gene: .
j_gene: TRBJ2-5
abundance: .
v_gene: TRBV7-8
CDR3aa: CASSLPSTAYQETQYF
CDR3nt: TGTGCCAGCAGCTTACCGTCGACAGCGTACCAAGAGACCCAGTACTTC

d_gene: .
j_gene: TRBJ2-3
abundance: .
v_gene: TRBV2
CDR3aa: CASSERGEDTQYF
CDR3nt: TGTGCCAGCAGTGAAAGGGGGGAGGATACGCAGTATTTT

d_gene: TRBD1
j_gene: TRBJ1-1
abundance: .
v_gene: TRBV7-2
CDR3aa: CASSGTGGTEAFF
CDR3nt: TGTGCCAGCAGCGGGACAGGGGGCACTGAAGCTTTCTTT

d_gene: TRBD1
j_gene: TRBJ2-7
abundance: .
v_gene: TRBV27
CDR3aa: CASSLGTGRSYEQYF
CDR3nt: TGTGCCAGCAGTTTAGGGACAGGGCGGTCCTACGAGCAGTACTTC

d_gene: .
j_gene: TRBJ2-7
abundance: .
v_gene: TRBV6-1
CDR3aa: CASSEVLGAREQYF
CDR3nt: TGTGCCAGCAGTGAAGTGCTGGGGGCGCGCGAGCAGTACTTC

d_gene: .
j_gene: TRBJ2-7
abundance: .
v_gene: TRBV6-6
CDR3aa: CASSGLYEQYF
CDR3nt: TGTGCCAGCAGTGGGCTATACGAGCAGTACTTC

d_gene: .
j_gene: TRBJ2-7
abundance: .
v_gene: TRBV19
CDR3aa: CASSRQAGPYEQYF
CDR3nt: TGTGCCAGTAGTAGACAGGCCGGTCCCTACGAGCAGTACTTC

d_gene: .
j_gene: TRBJ1-5
abundance: .
v_gene: TRBV7-2
CDR3aa: CASSLGGRENQPQHF
CDR3nt: TGTGCCAGCAGCTTAGGAGGCCGGGAGAATCAGCCCCAGCATTTT

d_gene: TRBD2
j_gene: TRBJ2-7
abundance: .
v_gene: TRBV5-1
CDR3aa: CASRTSGTYEQYF
CDR3nt: TGCGCCAGCAGGACTAGCGGGACTTACGAGCAGTACTTC

d_gene: TRBD1
j_gene: TRBJ2-7
abundance: .
v_gene: TRBV5-6
CDR3aa: CASSLPRQGAEYEQYF
CDR3nt: TGTGCCAGCAGCTTGCCGCGGCAGGGGGCCGAGTACGAGCAGTACTTC

d_gene: TRBD1
j_gene: TRBJ1-5
abundance: .
v_gene: TRBV19
CDR3aa: CASSIGQGRGQGQPQHF
CDR3nt: TGTGCCAGTAGTATCGGACAGGGGAGGGGGCAGGGTCAGCCCCAGCATTTT

d_gene: TRBD1
j_gene: TRBJ1-1
abundance: .
v_gene: TRBV4-1
CDR3aa: CASSPSGGANTEAFF
CDR3nt: TGCGCCAGCAGCCCCTCAGGGGGTGCGAACACTGAAGCTTTCTTT

d_gene: .
j_gene: TRBJ1-2
abundance: .
v_gene: TRBV28
CDR3aa: CASSPTDRPYGYTF
CDR3nt: TGTGCCAGCAGTCCAACTGACAGGCCCTACGGCTACACCTTC

d_gene: .
j_gene: TRBJ2-7
abundance: .
v_gene: TRBV18
CDR3aa: CASSPPMGGEQYF
CDR3nt: TGTGCCAGCTCACCTCCCATGGGAGGCGAGCAGTACTTC

d_gene: .
j_gene: TRBJ1-1
abundance: .
v_gene: TRBV4-1
CDR3aa: CASSQPGTYPIEAFF
CDR3nt: TGCGCCAGCAGCCAACCAGGGACATACCCCATTGAAGCTTTCTTT